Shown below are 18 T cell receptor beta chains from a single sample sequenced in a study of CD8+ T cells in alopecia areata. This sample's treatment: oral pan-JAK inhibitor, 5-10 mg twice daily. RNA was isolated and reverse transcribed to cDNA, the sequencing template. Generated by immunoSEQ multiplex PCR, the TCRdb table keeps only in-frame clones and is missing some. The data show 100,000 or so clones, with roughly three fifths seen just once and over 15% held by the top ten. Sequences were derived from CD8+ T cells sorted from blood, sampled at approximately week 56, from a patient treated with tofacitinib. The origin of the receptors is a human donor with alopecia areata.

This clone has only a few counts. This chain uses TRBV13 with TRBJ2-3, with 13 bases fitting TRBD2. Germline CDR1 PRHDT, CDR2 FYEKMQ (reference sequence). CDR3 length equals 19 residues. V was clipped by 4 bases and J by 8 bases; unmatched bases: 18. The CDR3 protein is CASSSGTATSGGTGGTQYF. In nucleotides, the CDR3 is TGTGCCAGCAGCTCCGGGACTGCGACTAGCGGGGGGACCGGTGGTACGCAGTATTTT.

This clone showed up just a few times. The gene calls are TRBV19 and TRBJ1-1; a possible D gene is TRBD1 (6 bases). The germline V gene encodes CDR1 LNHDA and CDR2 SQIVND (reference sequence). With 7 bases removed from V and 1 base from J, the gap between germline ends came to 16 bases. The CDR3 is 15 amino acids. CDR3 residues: CASTTTGTTNTEAFF. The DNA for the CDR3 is TGTGCCAGTACCACAACTGGGACAACGAACACTGAAGCTTTCTTT.

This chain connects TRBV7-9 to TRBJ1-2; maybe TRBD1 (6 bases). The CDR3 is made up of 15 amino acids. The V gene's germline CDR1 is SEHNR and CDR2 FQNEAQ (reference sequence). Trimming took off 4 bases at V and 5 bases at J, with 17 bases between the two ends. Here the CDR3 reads CASSSSTGGVYGYTF. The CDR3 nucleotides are TGTGCCAGCAGCTCCTCGACAGGAGGTGTTTATGGCTACACCTTC.

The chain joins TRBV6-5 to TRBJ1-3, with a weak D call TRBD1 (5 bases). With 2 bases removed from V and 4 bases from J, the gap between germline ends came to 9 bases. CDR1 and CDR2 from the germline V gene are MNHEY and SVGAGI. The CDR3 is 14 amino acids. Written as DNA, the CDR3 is TGTGCCAGCAGTTACGGGGGGGACGGAAACACCATATATTTT. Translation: CASSYGGDGNTIYF.

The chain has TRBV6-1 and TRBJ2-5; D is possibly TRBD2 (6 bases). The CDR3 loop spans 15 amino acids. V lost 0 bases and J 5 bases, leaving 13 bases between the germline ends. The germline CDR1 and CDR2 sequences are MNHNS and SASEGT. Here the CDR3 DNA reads TGTGCCAGCAGTGAAGCGGGAGCGGAGGGGGAGACCCAGTACTTC. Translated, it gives CASSEAGAEGETQYF.

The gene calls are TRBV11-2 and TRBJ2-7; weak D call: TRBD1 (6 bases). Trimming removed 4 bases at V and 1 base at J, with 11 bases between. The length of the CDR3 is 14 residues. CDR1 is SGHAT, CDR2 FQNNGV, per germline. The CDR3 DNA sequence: TGTGCCAGCAGCTCTCGACAGGAGTCCTACGAGCAGTACTTC. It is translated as CASSSRQESYEQYF.

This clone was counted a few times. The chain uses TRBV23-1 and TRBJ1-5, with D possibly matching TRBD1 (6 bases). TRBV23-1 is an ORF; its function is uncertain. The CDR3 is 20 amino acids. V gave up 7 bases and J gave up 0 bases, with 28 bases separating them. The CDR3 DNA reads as TGCGCCAGCACCCCTCGATCGGGGGGCGTGAACTTTGATAGCAATCAGCCCCAGCATTTT. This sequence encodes CASTPRSGGVNFDSNQPQHF.

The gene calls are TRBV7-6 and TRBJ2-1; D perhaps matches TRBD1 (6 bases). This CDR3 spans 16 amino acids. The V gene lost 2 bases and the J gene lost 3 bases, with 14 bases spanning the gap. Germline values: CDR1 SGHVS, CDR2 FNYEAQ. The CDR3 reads CASSLLGQTYYNEQFF. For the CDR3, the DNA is TGTGCCAGCAGCTTACTCGGACAGACCTACTACAATGAGCAGTTCTTC.

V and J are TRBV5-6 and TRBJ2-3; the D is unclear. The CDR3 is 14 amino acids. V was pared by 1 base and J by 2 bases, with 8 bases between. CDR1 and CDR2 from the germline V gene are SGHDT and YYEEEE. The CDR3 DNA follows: TGTGCCAGCAGCTTGTCGGCGTACACAGATACGCAGTATTTT. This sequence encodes CASSLSAYTDTQYF.

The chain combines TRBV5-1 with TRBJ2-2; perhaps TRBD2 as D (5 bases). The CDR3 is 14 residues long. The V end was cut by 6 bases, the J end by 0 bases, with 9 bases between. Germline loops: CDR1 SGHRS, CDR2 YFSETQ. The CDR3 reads CASKRWANTGELFF. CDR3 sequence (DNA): TGCGCCAGCAAGCGGTGGGCGAACACCGGGGAGCTGTTTTTT.

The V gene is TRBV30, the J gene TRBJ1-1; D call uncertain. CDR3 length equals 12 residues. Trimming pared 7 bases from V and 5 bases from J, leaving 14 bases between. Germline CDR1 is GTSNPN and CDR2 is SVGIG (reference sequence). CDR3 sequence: CASVGPTTEAFF. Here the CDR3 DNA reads TGTGCCTCGGTCGGGCCTACGACTGAAGCTTTCTTT.

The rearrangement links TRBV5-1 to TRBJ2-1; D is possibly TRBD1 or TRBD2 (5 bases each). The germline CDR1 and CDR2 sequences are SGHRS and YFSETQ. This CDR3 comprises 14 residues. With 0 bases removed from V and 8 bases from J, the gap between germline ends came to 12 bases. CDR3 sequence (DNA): TGCGCCAGCAGCTTGGCCGGGGCTATCGATGAGCAGTTCTTC. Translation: CASSLAGAIDEQFF.

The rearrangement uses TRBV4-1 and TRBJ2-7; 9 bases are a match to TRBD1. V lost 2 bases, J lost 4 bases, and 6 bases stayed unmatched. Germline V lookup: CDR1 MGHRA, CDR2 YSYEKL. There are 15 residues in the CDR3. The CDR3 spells CASSQRQGGRYEQYF. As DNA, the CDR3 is TGCGCCAGCAGCCAAAGACAGGGGGGTCGGTACGAGCAGTACTTC.

The DNA of the CDR3 is TGTGCCAGCAGCTGGAAAGAGACCCAGTACTTC. Its protein product is CASSWKETQYF. The chain couples TRBV7-9 to TRBJ2-5; unclear D gene. Trimming removed 4 bases from V and 3 bases from J, with 3 bases in between. The CDR3 is made up of 11 amino acids. Germline assignment: CDR1 SEHNR and CDR2 FQNEAQ (reference sequence).

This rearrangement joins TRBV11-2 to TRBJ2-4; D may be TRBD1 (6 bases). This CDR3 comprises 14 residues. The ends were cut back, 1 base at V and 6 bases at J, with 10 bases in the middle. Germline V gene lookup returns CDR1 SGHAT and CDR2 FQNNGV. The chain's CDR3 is CASSLGPGANIQYF. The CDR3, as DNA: TGTGCCAGCAGCTTAGGGCCAGGGGCAAACATTCAGTACTTC.

Written as DNA, the CDR3 is TGTGCCAGCAGCCCCGGGGGGGGGTCACCCCTCCACTTT. Encoded protein: CASSPGGGSPLHF. The chain couples TRBV7-6 to TRBJ1-6, with D possibly TRBD1 on 5 matching bases. The CDR3 contains 13 residues. The germline V and J ends were trimmed by 5 bases and 10 bases, with 12 bases remaining between them. In germline, CDR1 is SGHVS, CDR2 FNYEAQ.

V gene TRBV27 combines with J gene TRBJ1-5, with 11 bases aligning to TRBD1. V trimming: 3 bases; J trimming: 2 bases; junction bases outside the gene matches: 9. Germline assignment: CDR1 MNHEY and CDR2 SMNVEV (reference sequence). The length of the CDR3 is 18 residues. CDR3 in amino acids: CASSFIRTGGLGNQPQHF. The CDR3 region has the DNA TGTGCCAGCAGTTTTATCAGGACAGGGGGCTTAGGCAATCAGCCCCAGCATTTT.

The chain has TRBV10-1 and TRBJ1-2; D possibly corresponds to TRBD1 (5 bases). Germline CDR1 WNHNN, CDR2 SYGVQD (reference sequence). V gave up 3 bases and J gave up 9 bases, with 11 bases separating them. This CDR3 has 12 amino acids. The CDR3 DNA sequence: TGCGCCAGCAGTGAAGGAGGGGATCGCTACACCTTC. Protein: CASSEGGDRYTF.